The clone carrying this T cell receptor (beta chain) was found many times. The data are from a study of regulatory T cells in long-lasting Graves disease. The sample's time point: newly diagnosed GD, antithyroid drugs for less than 3 months. PBMC-derived RNA was used for the TCR library. TCR beta libraries were built with iRepertoire HTBI primers and Arm-PCR of CDR3 regions. TCRdb recomputed calls from the multiplex PCR reads with MiXCR, one row per CDR3 protein. Of about 620,000 distinct CDR3 sequences listed, roughly 15% are singletons. This CDR3 comprises 13 residues. V was clipped by 2 bases and J by 8 bases, with 10 bases between them. CDR1 is SGHTA, CDR2 FQGNSA, per germline. These data also formed part of another study, on T cells in Graves' hyperthyroidism and ophthalmopathy.

The material sequenced was peripheral blood mononuclear cells (PBMCs), taken at new diagnosis, from a patient treated with antithyroid drugs. The receptor's source is a woman in her twenties or thirties with Graves disease. J is TRBJ2-1 and V is TRBV7-2, with a possible D match to TRBD2 (5 bases). CDR3 protein: CASSLPVLDEQFF. The CDR3 bases are TGTGCCAGCAGCTTACCCGTACTAGATGAGCAGTTCTTC.